This T cell receptor (beta chain) came from a study of Graves' ophthalmopathy and Graves' hyperthyroidism. Overall study results and limits: Among expanded thyroid clonotypes above 0.001 frequency, most also occurred in blood. Progression of ophthalmopathy was predicted by the model with 70% to 71% sensitivity and less than 85% specificity.

This clonotype was recorded many times. Its antigen is not known. Certain patients were not enrolled. These were patients with other autoimmune diseases, uncontrolled infections, pregnancy or lactation. PBMCs stemmed from approximately 9.7 ml of fresh peripheral blood. V was trimmed by 3 bases and J by 16 bases, leaving 28 bases between them. Germline-derived CDR1 and CDR2 are SNHLY and FYNNEI. The length of the CDR3 is 17 residues. Scientists amplified the TCR beta CDR3 regions from RNA transcripts. HTBI primers primed a first-round RT-PCR, and a second-round multiplex PCR followed. In TCRdb, the multiplex PCR reads were re-called with MiXCR into one record per CDR3 protein. The sample has around 660,000 distinct CDR3 sequences; about 38% are singletons.

The sample was peripheral blood. The TCR originated in an adult man with Graves' ophthalmopathy. V is TRBV2 and J is TRBJ1-6; possible D gene TRBD1, 5 bases. Here the CDR3 reads CASSESVLWGADSGLHF. The CDR3 nucleotides read TGTGCCAGCAGTGAGAGCGTACTATGGGGCGCGGATTCTGGACTCCACTTT.